This T cell receptor (beta chain) was identified during a study of T-cell memory formation after mild COVID-19. Across the study: The two donors had largely donor-specific TCR clusters.

Overall study results and limits: Clones that contracted clustered mainly in CM and EM if CD4+ and in EMRA if CD8+. Clones shrinking between day 15 and 85 showed a balanced CD4/CD8 split, and those that grew later tilted toward CD4+.

The V end lost 7 bases, the J end lost 1 base, and 10 bases lay between the germline ends. There are 12 residues in the CDR3. Germline V gene data show CDR1 as SQVTM and CDR2 as ANQGSEA. Each CDR3 protein is one row after TCRdb ran MiXCR on the 5' RACE reads. This table has around 140,000 distinct CDR3 sequences, approximately 25% appearing once. On this clonotype itself: Its antigen is unknown.

Sequencing was carried out using PBMCs or a T cell subset sorted from them (not recorded which). This sequence originates from an adult woman who had mild COVID-19 (a few samples of this study predate the infection). Cell type and time point are not known. The V gene is TRBV29-1, the J gene TRBJ1-1, with D unclear. This chain's CDR3 is CSAPDGNTEAFF. The CDR3 nucleotides read TGCAGCGCCCCAGACGGGAACACTGAAGCTTTCTTT. The whole variable domain, filled in from reference TRBV29-1 and TRBJ1-1, reads SAVISQKPSRDICQRGTSLTIQCQVDSQVTMMFWYRQQPGQSLTLIATANQGSEATYESGFVIDKFPISRPNLTFSTLTVSNMSPEDSSIYLCSAPDGNTEAFFGQGTRLTVV.